This T cell receptor beta chain appears in the sequencing data of a study of early T cells in non-severe SARS-CoV-2 infection. Background on the study: Unpaired chains resulted from sequencing bulk RNA of unsorted whole blood. Broader study findings: There was a bias toward anti-spike CD8 responses in VDJdb matching, which missed private and CD4 specificities.

This clonotype turned up a few times. Antigen unknown. cDNA molecules, individually, were tagged with unique molecular identifiers. TCRdb called the 5' RACE reads again in MiXCR, with one record for every CDR3 protein. The sample holds approximately 76,000 distinct CDR3 sequences, 9.5% to 13% seen once. CDR1 is SGHRS and CDR2 is YFSETQ in the germline V gene. CDR3 length equals 14 residues. The V and J ends lost 0 bases and 3 bases respectively, with 10 bases between them. The sequence came from an adult who was a healthcare worker with PCR-confirmed SARS-CoV-2 infection or an uninfected control (not recorded which). The sequenced sample consisted of whole blood. The chain carries TRBV5-1 and TRBJ2-7; D gene unclear. CDR3 sequence (DNA): TGCGCCAGCAGCTTGGTTCCAGGATTCTACGAGCAGTACTTC. Amino acid sequence: CASSLVPGFYEQYF.